These 15 T cell receptor beta chains share one sample of origin, sequenced in a study of blood T cells in healthy people across ages (dated by TCRdb to 2013 to 2016). Libraries were prepared through 5' RACE. Sequencing was carried out with an Illumina HiSeq 2500. A second about 7 to 11 cycle PCR used a sample-barcoded 5' primer and a J-beta primer mix. TCRdb reanalyzed the raw reads on its own, using fastp at Q25 for trimming and MiXCR for clone calling, and kept in-frame beta chains. All rows with the same CDR3 protein become a single entry with the most common DNA and genes. The sample profile shows 850,000 to 950,000 distinct CDR3 sequences; under 30% of them were found once. The ten largest account for around 15% of the sample. The specimen sequenced was blood. These receptors all come from a woman older than 75 in good health.

This clonotype was seen only a few times. The gene calls are TRBV29-1 and TRBJ2-1; 9 bases align to TRBD1. The CDR3 runs to 14 residues. V was pared by 7 bases and J by 8 bases, with 12 bases of the junction left unmatched. Germline V gene lookup returns CDR1 SQVTM and CDR2 ANQGSEA. The CDR3 reads CSGDHGTGPDEQFF. The CDR3 DNA reads as TGCAGCGGGGATCACGGGACAGGGCCGGATGAGCAGTTCTTC.

On this clonotype: A single base separates this from a much larger clone, so it may be a read error. This chain joins TRBV7-9 and TRBJ2-3, with D maybe TRBD2 (5 bases). The V end was cut by 5 bases, the J end by 4 bases, with 16 bases between. This CDR3 spans 15 amino acids. The germline V gene has CDR1 SEHNR and CDR2 FQNEAQ (reference sequence). CDR3: CASSPYRGRPDTQYF. The CDR3 bases are TGTGCCAGCAGCCCGTACCGGGGTCGGCCAGATACGCAGTATTTT.

This clonotype has a handful of counts. This chain joins TRBV5-1 and TRBJ2-5; 7 bases are a match to TRBD1. V dropped 8 bases and J dropped 3; count of bases not matched to a gene: 4. Germline values: CDR1 SGHRS, CDR2 YFSETQ. CDR3 length: 12 amino acids. Written as DNA, the CDR3 is TGCGCCAGTGCCGGGACAGAAGAGACCCAGTACTTC. Its protein is CASAGTEETQYF.

The rearrangement uses TRBV20-1 and TRBJ1-2; TRBD1 matches at 9 bases. J gave up 6 bases and V 1 base, and 12 bases lay outside the gene matches. This CDR3 contains 16 residues. Germline loops: CDR1 DFQATT, CDR2 SNEGSKA (reference sequence). CDR3 amino acids: CSARGPPGQGSHGYTF. CDR3 DNA: TGCAGTGCTAGAGGTCCGCCGGGACAGGGAAGCCATGGCTACACCTTC.

J is TRBJ2-7 and V is TRBV27; 11 bases are a match to TRBD1. The CDR3 has 15 residues. Unmatched junction bases numbered 6, after V lost 4 bases and J lost 4 bases. Per germline, CDR1 MNHEY and CDR2 SMNVEV (reference sequence). The CDR3 nucleotides read TGTGCCAGCAGTTCCCGCGGACAGGGGGCGTACGAGCAGTACTTC. Translated, it gives CASSSRGQGAYEQYF.

At least ten counts were recorded for this clonotype. The chain combines TRBV5-1 with TRBJ2-5, with D possibly being TRBD2 (6 bases). The CDR3 contains 15 residues. The V and J ends lost 4 bases and 2 bases respectively, with 15 bases between them. Germline-derived CDR1 and CDR2 are SGHRS and YFSETQ. The CDR3 spells CASSGGLMGQETQYF. In DNA form, the CDR3 reads TGCGCCAGCAGCGGGGGACTGATGGGTCAAGAGACCCAGTACTTC.

Ten or more counts support this clonotype. This chain uses TRBV6-1 with TRBJ2-7, with a weak D call TRBD1 (6 bases). The V end was cut by 4 bases, the J end by 0 bases, with 10 bases between. Germline loops: CDR1 MNHNS, CDR2 SASEGT. CDR3 length: 14 residues. The chain's CDR3 is CASSVDRFSYEQYF. CDR3 coding DNA: TGTGCCAGCAGTGTAGACAGGTTCTCCTACGAGCAGTACTTC.

This clonotype came up once. The junction differs from germline at one of its ends, possibly a read error. This chain connects TRBV7-2 to TRBJ2-2, with 7 nucleotides matching TRBD1. The length of the CDR3 is 15 residues. Germline V lookup: CDR1 SGHTA, CDR2 FQGNSA. Here the CDR3 reads CAGSFRQGDTGELFF. CDR3 in DNA: TGTGCCGGCAGCTTCAGGCAGGGGGATACCGGGGAGCTGTTTTTT.

This clonotype was observed many times. V gene TRBV5-1 combines with J gene TRBJ1-2; 10 positions match TRBD1. Trimming removed 4 bases from V and 6 bases from J; junction bases left unmatched: 9. Germline lookup yields CDR1 SGHRS and CDR2 YFSETQ. The CDR3 extends over 15 amino acids. CDR3 DNA sequence: TGCGCCAGCAGCCCGGTGACAGGGGGCGCGGATGGCTACACCTTC. Protein sequence: CASSPVTGGADGYTF.

This clonotype has a count of ten or more. V and J are TRBV6-6 and TRBJ2-7; D may correspond to TRBD1 or TRBD2 (5 bases each). Germline V lookup: CDR1 MNHNY, CDR2 SVGAGI (reference sequence). CDR3 length: 13 residues. Trimming stripped 3 bases from V and 0 bases from J, with 6 bases between. DNA of the CDR3: TGTGCCAGCAGTTATGGGACCTCCTACGAGCAGTACTTC. Protein: CASSYGTSYEQYF.

Comments on this clonotype: A much bigger clone sits one base away, suggesting this may be a read error. The chain links TRBV4-3 to TRBJ1-4; D ambiguous. The germline gives CDR1 LGHNA, CDR2 YSLEER. There are 15 residues in the CDR3. The CDR3 protein is CASSQDFARNEKPFF. The CDR3 coding sequence is TGCGCCAGCAGCCAAGATTTTGCCCGAAATGAAAAACCGTTTTTT.

The rearrangement links TRBV12-3 or TRBV12-4 to TRBJ2-2, with TRBD2 as a possible D gene (6 bases). Trimming took 6 bases from V and 1 from J, leaving 9 bases between them. This CDR3 is 14 amino acids long. The CDR3 coding sequence is TGTGCCAGCAGGACTAGGTGGAACACCGGGGAGCTGTTTTTT. Amino acids: CASRTRWNTGELFF.

Only one count was recorded for this clonotype. A single base separates this from a much larger clone, so it may be a read error. The conserved closing phenylalanine or tryptophan is absent in this CDR3, likely reflecting a read error. The rearrangement uses TRBV7-2 and TRBJ1-2, with a tentative D call TRBD1 (6 bases). Germline V gives CDR1 SGHTA, CDR2 FQGNSA. Trimming removed 1 base from V and 11 bases from J, with 14 bases in between. The CDR3 runs to 13 residues. The CDR3 DNA reads as TGTGCCAGCAGCTTAGTGGCCCCGGACAGTTACACCTGC. As protein: CASSLVAPDSYTC.

This clonotype occurred many times. The chain recombines TRBV7-2 with TRBJ2-5; 12 bases are shared with TRBD2. Germline CDR1 and CDR2: SGHTA and FQGNSA. The V segment lost 7 bases and the J segment 5 bases; nucleotides outside the gene matches: 11. This CDR3 has 16 amino acids. The CDR3 bases are TGTGCCAGCACCACACCTAGCGGGGGGGCACGGGAGACCCAGTACTTC. This translates into CASTTPSGGARETQYF.

Ten or more counts support this clonotype. This chain connects TRBV24-1 to TRBJ2-5; 7 bases match TRBD1. The germline CDR1 and CDR2 sequences are KGHDR and SFDVKD. There are 16 residues in the CDR3. The V segment lost 4 bases and the J segment 1 base; nucleotides outside the gene matches: 8. The CDR3 DNA reads TGTGCCACCAGTGACCCCAATAGACAGGGCCAAGAGACCCAGTACTTC. Amino acid sequence: CATSDPNRQGQETQYF.